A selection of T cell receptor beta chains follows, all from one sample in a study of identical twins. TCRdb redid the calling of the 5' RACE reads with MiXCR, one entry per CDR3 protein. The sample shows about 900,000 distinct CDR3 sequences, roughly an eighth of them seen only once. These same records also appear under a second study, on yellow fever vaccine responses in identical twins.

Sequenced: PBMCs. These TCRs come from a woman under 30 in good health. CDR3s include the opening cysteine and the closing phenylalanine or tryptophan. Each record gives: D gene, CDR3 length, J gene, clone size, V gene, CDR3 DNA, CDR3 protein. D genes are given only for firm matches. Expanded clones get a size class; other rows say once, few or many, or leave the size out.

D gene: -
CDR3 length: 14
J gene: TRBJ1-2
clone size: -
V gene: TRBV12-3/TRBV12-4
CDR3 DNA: TGTGCCAGCAGTTTATTGGACGGTAACTATGGCTACACCTTC
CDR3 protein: CASSLLDGNYGYTF

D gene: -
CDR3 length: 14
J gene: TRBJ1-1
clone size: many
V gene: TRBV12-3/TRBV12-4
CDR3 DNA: TGTGCCAGCACCCGTCGGGGACGGGTCACTGAAGCTTTCTTT
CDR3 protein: CASTRRGRVTEAFF

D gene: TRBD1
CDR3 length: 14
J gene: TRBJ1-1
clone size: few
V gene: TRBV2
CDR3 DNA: TGTGCCAGCAGAGGAGGGACAGGAAGAAATGAAGCTTTCTTT
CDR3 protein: CASRGGTGRNEAFF

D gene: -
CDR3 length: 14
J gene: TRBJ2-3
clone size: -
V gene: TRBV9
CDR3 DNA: TGTGCCAGCAGCGTAGGCAGCTGGACAGATACGCAGTATTTT
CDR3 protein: CASSVGSWTDTQYF

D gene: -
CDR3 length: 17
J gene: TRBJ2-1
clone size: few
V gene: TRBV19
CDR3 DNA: TGTGCCAGTAGTATAGATACAGCATTATCACTTAACAATGAGCAGTTCTTC
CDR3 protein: CASSIDTALSLNNEQFF

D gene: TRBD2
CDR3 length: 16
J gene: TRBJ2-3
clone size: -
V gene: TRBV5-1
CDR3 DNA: TGCGCCAGCAGGCGGGGACTAGCGGGGGGCACAGATACGCAGTATTTT
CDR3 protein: CASRRGLAGGTDTQYF

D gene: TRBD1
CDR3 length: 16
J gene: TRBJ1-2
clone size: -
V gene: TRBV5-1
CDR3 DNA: TGCGCCAGCAGCTTGGCGGACAGGGCTGGCGGGAACGGCTACACCTTC
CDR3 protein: CASSLADRAGGNGYTF

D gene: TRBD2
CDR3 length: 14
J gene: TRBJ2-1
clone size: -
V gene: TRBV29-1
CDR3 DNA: TGCAGCGTTGACGGGAGGTGGGGATACAATGAGCAGTTCTTC
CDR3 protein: CSVDGRWGYNEQFF

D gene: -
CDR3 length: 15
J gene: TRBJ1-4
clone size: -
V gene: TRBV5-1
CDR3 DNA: TGCGCCAGCAGCGGGGGACTCCTCCAGGGTGAAAAACTGTTTTTT
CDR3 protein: CASSGGLLQGEKLFF

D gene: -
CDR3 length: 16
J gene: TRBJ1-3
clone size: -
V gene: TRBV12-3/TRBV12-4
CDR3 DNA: TGTGCCAGCAGTTTAAGCTCGACAGACTCTGGAAACACCATATATTTT
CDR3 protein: CASSLSSTDSGNTIYF

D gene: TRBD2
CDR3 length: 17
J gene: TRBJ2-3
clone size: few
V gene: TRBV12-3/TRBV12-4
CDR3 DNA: TGTGCCAGCACTCCCAAAGGGACTAGCGGGAGCACAGATACGCAGTATTTT
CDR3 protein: CASTPKGTSGSTDTQYF

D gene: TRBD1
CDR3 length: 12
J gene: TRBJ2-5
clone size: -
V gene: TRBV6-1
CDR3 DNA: TGTGCCAGCAGTGGGGACAGTAGTGGAGAGTACTTC
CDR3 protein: CASSGDSSGEYF

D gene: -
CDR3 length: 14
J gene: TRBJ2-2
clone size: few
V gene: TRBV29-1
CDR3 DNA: TGCAGCGCAACGAGAGGGACCGATCACGGGGAGCTGTTTTTT
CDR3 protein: CSATRGTDHGELFF

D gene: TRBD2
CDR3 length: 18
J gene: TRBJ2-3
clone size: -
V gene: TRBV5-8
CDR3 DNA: TGTGCCAGCAGCCGGGTCGGAAGCGGGAGTTCAACCACAGATACGCAGTATTTT
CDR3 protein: CASSRVGSGSSTTDTQYF

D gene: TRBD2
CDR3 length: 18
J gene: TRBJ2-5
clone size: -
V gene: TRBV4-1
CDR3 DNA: TGCGCCAGCAGCCAAGATTCAAATAGCGGGAGGGCGGGGGAGACCCAGTACTTC
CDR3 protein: CASSQDSNSGRAGETQYF

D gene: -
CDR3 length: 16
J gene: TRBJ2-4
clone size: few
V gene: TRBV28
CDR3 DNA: TGTGCCAGCAGTTCGGAGGGATGGATATCCAAAAACATTCAGTACTTC
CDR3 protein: CASSSEGWISKNIQYF

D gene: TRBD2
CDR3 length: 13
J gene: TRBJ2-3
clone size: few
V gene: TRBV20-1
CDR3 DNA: TGCAGTGCCGGGAGGTTGGGCACAGATACGCAGTATTTT
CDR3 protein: CSAGRLGTDTQYF

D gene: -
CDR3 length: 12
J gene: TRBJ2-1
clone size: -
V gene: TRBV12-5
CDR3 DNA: TGTGCTAGTGGTGTCAGGGAGAATGAGCAGTTCTTC
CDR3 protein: CASGVRENEQFF

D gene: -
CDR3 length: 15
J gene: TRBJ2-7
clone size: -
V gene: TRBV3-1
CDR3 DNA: TGTGCCAGCAGCCAAAGCCCAGGAGGCTCCTACGAGCAGTACTTC
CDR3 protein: CASSQSPGGSYEQYF

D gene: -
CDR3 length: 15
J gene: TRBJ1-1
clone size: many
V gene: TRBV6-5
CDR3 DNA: TGTGCCAGCAGTTACTCGGGTTTGGGGAACACTGAAGCTTTCTTT
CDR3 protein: CASSYSGLGNTEAFF

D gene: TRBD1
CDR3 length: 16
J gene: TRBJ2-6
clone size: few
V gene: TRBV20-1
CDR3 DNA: TGCAGTGCTAGTCTACAGGGGGCTTTTGGGGCCAACGTCCTGACTTTC
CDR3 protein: CSASLQGAFGANVLTF

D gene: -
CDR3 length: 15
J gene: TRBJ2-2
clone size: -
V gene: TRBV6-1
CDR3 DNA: TGTGCCAGCAGACCACAGCCCCCGAACACCGGGGAGCTGTTTTTT
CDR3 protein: CASRPQPPNTGELFF

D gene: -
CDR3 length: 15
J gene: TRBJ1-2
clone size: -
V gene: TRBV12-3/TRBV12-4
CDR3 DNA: TGTGCCAGCAGTTTTACCGTCGGGGGCATCTATGGCTACACCTTC
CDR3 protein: CASSFTVGGIYGYTF

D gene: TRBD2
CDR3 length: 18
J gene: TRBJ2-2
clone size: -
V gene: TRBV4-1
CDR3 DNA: TGCGCCAGCAGCCAAGTAATTTCTAGCGGGGATAACACCGGGGAGCTGTTTTTT
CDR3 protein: CASSQVISSGDNTGELFF

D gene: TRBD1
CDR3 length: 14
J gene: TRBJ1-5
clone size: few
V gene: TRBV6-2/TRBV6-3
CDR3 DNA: TGTGCCAGCAGCACTACAGGGGCCAATCAGCCCCAGCATTTT
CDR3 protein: CASSTTGANQPQHF

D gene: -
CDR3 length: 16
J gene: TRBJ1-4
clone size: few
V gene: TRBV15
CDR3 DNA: TGTGCCACCAGCAGAGACCAGGGTTTTGCTAATGAAAAACTGTTTTTT
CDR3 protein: CATSRDQGFANEKLFF

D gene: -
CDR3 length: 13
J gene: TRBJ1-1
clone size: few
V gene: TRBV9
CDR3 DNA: TGTGCCAGCAGCGAGGTAGGGGGCACTGAAGCTTTCTTT
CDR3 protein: CASSEVGGTEAFF

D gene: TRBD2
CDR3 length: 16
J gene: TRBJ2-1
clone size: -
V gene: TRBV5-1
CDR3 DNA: TGCGCCAGCAGCTTGGAAGGTAGCGGGATGGACAATGAGCAGTTCTTC
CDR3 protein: CASSLEGSGMDNEQFF

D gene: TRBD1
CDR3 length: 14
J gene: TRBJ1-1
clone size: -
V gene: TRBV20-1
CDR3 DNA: TGCAGTGCTAAGACAGGGGGCGGAAACACTGAAGCTTTCTTT
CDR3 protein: CSAKTGGGNTEAFF

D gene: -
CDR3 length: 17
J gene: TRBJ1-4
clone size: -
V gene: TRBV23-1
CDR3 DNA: TGCGCCAGCAGTCTCGGCGACAGCTGTGGTAATAATGAAAAACTGTTTTTT
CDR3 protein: CASSLGDSCGNNEKLFF

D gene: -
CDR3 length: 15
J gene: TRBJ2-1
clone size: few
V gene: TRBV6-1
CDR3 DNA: TGTGCCAGCAGATCCACGGGACTCGCCTACAATGAGCAGTTCTTC
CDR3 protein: CASRSTGLAYNEQFF

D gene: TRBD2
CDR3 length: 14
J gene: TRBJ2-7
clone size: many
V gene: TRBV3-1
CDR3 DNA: TGTGCCAGCAGCCAAGGGACTAGAGACTACGAGCAGTACTTC
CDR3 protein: CASSQGTRDYEQYF

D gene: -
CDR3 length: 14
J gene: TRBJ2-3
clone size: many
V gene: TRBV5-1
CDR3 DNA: TGCGCCAGCAGCTTGGCCGTCGGCACAGATACGCAGTATTTT
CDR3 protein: CASSLAVGTDTQYF

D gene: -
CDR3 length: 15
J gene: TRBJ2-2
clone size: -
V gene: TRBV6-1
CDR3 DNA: TGTGCCAGCAGATTCGAACAGGGTTTCACCGGGGAGCTGTTTTTT
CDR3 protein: CASRFEQGFTGELFF